This T cell receptor (beta chain) was observed in a study of blood T cell repertoires in COVID-19. For the study at large: Material from acute and convalescent COVID-19 was sourced from the United States, Italy and Spain. T cells, B-cell-depleted T cells, or PBMCs provided the cDNA or gDNA that served as material.

This CDR3 contains 15 residues. V was pared by 0 bases and J by 7 bases, with 13 bases between. CDR1 and CDR2 from the germline V gene are MNHEY and SMNVEV (reference sequence). How the authors handled the data: Reference gene primer amplification yielded estimated nucleated cell counts. Data came from immunoSEQ multiplex PCR; TCRdb stores just in-frame clones and leaves some out. V and J calls and clone size are copied from that table; D and trimming were computed from the DNA. The data contain 240,000 or so clones, roughly 83% of them singletons. V is TRBV27 and J is TRBJ2-1, with D possibly matching TRBD2 (6 bases). Material for sequencing was peripheral blood. This receptor was identified in a man older than 75 with acute or convalescent COVID-19. As DNA, the CDR3 is TGTGCCAGCAGTTTATCTACCCGGGAGAGGAATGAGCAGTTCTTC. It translates to CASSLSTRERNEQFF.